A single T cell receptor (beta chain) is shown here with its context. The sample is drawn from a study of blood T cells in healthy people across ages. Sample-barcoded 5' priming and a J-beta primer mix drove a second PCR of about 6 to 12 cycles. MiXCR, applied by TCRdb to the 5' RACE reads, yields one record per CDR3 protein. The sample has about 1,000,000 distinct CDR3 sequences, 35% to 50% seen once; the top ten hold approximately 20%. Drawing of peripheral blood yielded ten milliliters from each donor. Sequencing input: blood. The TCR was taken from a woman in her sixties or seventies in good health.

The CDR3 region has the DNA TGTGCCAGCAGCTTAATCCCAGGGCCGAGTTCACCCCTCCACTTT. This gives the protein CASSLIPGPSSPLHF. This sequence joins TRBV7-3 and TRBJ1-6; perhaps TRBD1 as D (5 bases). Trimming removed 1 base at V and 9 bases at J, with 13 bases between. The V gene's germline CDR1 is SGHTA and CDR2 FQGTGA. The length of the CDR3 is 15 residues.